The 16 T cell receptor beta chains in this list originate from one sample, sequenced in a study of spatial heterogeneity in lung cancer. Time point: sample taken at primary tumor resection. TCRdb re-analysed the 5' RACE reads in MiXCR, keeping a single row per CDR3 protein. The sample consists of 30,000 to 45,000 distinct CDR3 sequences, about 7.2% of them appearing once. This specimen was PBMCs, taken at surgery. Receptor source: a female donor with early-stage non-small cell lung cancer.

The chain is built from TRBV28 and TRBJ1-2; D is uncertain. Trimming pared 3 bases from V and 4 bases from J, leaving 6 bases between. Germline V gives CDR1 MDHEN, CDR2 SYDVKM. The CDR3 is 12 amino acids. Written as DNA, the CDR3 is TGTGCCAGCAGTTTGAGAGGCTATGGCTACACCTTC. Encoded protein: CASSLRGYGYTF.

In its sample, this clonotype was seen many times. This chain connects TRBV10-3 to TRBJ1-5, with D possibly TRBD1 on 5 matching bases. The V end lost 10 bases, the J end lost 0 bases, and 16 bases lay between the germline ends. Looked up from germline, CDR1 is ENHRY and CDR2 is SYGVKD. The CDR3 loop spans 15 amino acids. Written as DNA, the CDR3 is TGTGCCACTAGAGACAGCCCCTATAGCAATCAGCCCCAGCATTTT. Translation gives CATRDSPYSNQPQHF.

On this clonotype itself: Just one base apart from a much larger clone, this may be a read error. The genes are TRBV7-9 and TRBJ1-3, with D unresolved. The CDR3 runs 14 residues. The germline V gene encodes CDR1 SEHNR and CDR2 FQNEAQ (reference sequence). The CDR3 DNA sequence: TGTGCCAGCAGCTTAGGGAGCTCTGCAAACACCATATATTTT. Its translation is CASSLGSSANTIYF.

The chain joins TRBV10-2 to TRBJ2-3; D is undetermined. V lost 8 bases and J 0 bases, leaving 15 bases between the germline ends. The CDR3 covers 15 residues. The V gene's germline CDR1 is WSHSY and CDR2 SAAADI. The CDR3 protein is CASGPRSPSTDTQYF. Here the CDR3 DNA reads TGCGCCAGCGGACCGCGAAGTCCTAGCACAGATACGCAGTATTTT.

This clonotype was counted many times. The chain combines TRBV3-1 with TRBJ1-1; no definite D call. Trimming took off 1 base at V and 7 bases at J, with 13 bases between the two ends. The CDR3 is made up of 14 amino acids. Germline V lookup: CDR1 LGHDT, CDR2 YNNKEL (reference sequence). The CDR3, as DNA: TGTGCCAGCAGCCAAGGACCAGGAAGAAATGAAGCTTTCTTT. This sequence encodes CASSQGPGRNEAFF.

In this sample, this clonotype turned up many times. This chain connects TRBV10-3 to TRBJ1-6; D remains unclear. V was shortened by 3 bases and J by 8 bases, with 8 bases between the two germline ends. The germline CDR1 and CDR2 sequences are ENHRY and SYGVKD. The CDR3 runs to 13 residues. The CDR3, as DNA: TGTGCCATCAGTGACTCGCCGGATTCACCCCTCCACTTT. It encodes CAISDSPDSPLHF.

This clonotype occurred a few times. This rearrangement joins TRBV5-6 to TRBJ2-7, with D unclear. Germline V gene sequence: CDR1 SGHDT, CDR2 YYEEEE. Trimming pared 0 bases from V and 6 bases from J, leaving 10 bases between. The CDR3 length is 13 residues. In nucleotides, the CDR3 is TGTGCCAGCAGCTTGGATCGGCACTCCGAGCAGTACTTC. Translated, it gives CASSLDRHSEQYF.

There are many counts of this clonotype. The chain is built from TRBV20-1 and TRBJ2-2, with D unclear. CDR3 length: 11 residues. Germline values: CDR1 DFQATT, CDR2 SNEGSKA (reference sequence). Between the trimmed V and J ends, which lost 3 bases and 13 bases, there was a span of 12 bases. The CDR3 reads CSASGSNWLFF. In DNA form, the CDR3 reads TGCAGTGCTAGTGGGTCCAACTGGCTGTTTTTT.

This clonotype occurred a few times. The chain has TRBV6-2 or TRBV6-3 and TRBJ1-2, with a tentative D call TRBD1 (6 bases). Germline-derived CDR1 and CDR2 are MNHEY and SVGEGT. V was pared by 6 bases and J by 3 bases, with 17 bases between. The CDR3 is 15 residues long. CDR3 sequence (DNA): TGTGCCAGCAGCGACTTACGGGGGGCCGACTATGGCTACACCTTC. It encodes CASSDLRGADYGYTF.

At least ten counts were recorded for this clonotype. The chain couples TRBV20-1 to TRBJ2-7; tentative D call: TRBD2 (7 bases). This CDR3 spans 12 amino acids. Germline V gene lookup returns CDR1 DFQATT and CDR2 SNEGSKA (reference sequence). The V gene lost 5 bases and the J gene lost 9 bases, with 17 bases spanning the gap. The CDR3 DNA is TGCAGTGCTCCACCTGGGGGGGCGAGGCAGTACTTC. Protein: CSAPPGGARQYF.

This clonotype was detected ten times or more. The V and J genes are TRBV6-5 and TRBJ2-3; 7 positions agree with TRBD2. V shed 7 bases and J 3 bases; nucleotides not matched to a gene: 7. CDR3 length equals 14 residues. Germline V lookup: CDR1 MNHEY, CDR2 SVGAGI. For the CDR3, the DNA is TGTGCCAGCAATCCGGGGGGTGGGACAGATACGCAGTATTTT. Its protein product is CASNPGGGTDTQYF.

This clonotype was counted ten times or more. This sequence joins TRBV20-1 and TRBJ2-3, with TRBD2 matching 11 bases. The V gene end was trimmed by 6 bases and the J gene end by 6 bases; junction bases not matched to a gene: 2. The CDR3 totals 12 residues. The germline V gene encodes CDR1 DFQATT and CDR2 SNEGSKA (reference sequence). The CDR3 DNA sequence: TGCAGTGCCAGACTAGCGGGGGATACGCAGTATTTT. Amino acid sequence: CSARLAGDTQYF.

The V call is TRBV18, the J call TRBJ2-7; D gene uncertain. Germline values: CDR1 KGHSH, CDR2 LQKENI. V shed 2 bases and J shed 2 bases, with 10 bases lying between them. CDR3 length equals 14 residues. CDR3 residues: CASSPLQTAYEQYF. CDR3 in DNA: TGTGCCAGCTCACCATTGCAGACTGCCTACGAGCAGTACTTC.

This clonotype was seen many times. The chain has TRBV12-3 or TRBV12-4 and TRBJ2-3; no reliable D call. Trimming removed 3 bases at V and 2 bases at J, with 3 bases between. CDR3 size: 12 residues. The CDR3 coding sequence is TGTGCCAGCAGTTTGGACACAGATACGCAGTATTTT. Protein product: CASSLDTDTQYF.

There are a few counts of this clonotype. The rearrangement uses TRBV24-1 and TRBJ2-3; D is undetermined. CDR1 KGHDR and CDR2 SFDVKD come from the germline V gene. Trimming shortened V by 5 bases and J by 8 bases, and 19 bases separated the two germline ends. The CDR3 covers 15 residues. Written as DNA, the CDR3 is TGTGCCACCAGTGCCCCCGGAACAGCCATTATTACGCAGTATTTT. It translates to CATSAPGTAIITQYF.

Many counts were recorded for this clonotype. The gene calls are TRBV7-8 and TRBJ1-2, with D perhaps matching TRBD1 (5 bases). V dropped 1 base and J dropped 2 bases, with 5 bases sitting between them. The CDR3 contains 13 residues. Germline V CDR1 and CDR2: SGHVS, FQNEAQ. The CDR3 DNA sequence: TGTGCCAGCAGCTTAGAGGGGAACTATGGCTACACCTTC. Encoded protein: CASSLEGNYGYTF.